The 23 T cell receptor beta chains reported below all come from one sample, sequenced in a study of T cells after yellow fever vaccination. TCRdb re-derived calls from the 5' RACE reads in MiXCR, one entry per CDR3 protein. The sample shows about 400,000 distinct CDR3 sequences, approximately 6% of them seen only once. Here the sequenced sample was PBMCs, taken 5 days after the yellow fever booster vaccination. Receptors were obtained from a young man who received the YFV17D yellow fever vaccine.

This clonotype has a count of ten or more. This chain uses TRBV29-1 with TRBJ2-1; D unresolved. There are 10 residues in the CDR3. Germline CDR1 and CDR2: SQVTM and ANQGSEA. Trimming cost V 6 bases and J 9 bases, with 9 bases left between them. CDR3 sequence (DNA): TGCAGCGTGACTGTCCCTGAGCAGTTCTTC. It is translated as CSVTVPEQFF.

This clonotype was seen at least ten times. The chain is built from TRBV3-1 and TRBJ2-3; 10 bases line up with TRBD2. V lost 6 bases, J lost 3 bases, and 6 bases stayed unmatched. CDR1 is LGHDT, CDR2 YNNKEL, per germline (reference sequence). CDR3 length: 15 amino acids. CDR3: CASSPSGRTTDTQYF. The CDR3 DNA reads as TGTGCCAGCAGTCCTAGCGGGAGAACGACAGATACGCAGTATTTT.

This clonotype appeared a few times. This rearrangement joins TRBV5-1 to TRBJ2-2, with D tentatively TRBD1 (5 bases). The CDR3 has 15 amino acids. Germline assignment: CDR1 SGHRS and CDR2 YFSETQ. The V and J ends lost 6 bases and 2 bases respectively, with 14 bases between them. The chain's CDR3 is CASTPDTINTGELFF. The CDR3 nucleotides are TGCGCCAGCACTCCGGACACTATTAACACCGGGGAGCTGTTTTTT.

This clonotype was detected many times. This chain uses TRBV12-3 or TRBV12-4 with TRBJ2-7; D unresolved. This CDR3 has 13 residues. V lost 3 bases and J lost 1, with 7 bases in between. The CDR3 protein is CASSLEPSYEQYF. In DNA form, the CDR3 reads TGTGCCAGCAGTTTGGAGCCATCCTACGAGCAGTACTTC.

The rearrangement links TRBV18 to TRBJ1-6; D call uncertain. The V end was cut by 10 bases, the J end by 8 bases, with 15 bases between. The CDR3 consists of 13 residues. Per germline, CDR1 KGHSH and CDR2 LQKENI. Here the CDR3 reads CATVETLDSPLHF. The CDR3 region has the DNA TGTGCCACCGTGGAGACGTTGGATTCACCCCTCCACTTT.

In this sample, this clonotype turned up many times. The chain links TRBV5-1 to TRBJ2-2; tentatively, D is TRBD1 or TRBD2 (5 bases each). Deletions cut 6 bases from V and 4 bases from J, with 10 bases between. The CDR3 loop spans 13 amino acids. Germline lookup yields CDR1 SGHRS and CDR2 YFSETQ. The CDR3 DNA follows: TGCGCCAGCAAAGAGGGACCCACCGGGGAGCTGTTTTTT. Encoded protein: CASKEGPTGELFF.

The V gene is TRBV28, the J gene TRBJ2-1; TRBD2 aligns across 8 bases. This CDR3 has 16 residues. After removal of 6 bases from V and 4 bases from J, the junction contained 11 bases not matched to a gene. Germline V gene sequence: CDR1 MDHEN, CDR2 SYDVKM. The CDR3 reads CASRTLAGGQYNEQFF. CDR3 bases: TGTGCCAGCAGAACACTGGCGGGAGGCCAGTACAATGAGCAGTTCTTC.

The genes are TRBV29-1 and TRBJ1-1, with no clear D. The length of the CDR3 is 14 residues. Trimming removed 4 bases at V and 4 bases at J, with 16 bases between. Per the germline V gene, CDR1 is SQVTM and CDR2 is ANQGSEA. The CDR3 loop is CSVARKGRGTEAFF. The DNA for the CDR3 is TGCAGCGTTGCGAGAAAGGGTAGAGGCACTGAAGCTTTCTTT.

This clonotype occurred many times. The chain has TRBV15 and TRBJ2-7, with D perhaps matching TRBD2 (5 bases). The CDR3 covers 14 residues. The germline gives CDR1 LNHNV, CDR2 YYDKDF (reference sequence). V lost 1 base and J 7 bases, leaving 14 bases between the germline ends. The CDR3 sequence is CATSRASSFGEQYF. In DNA, the CDR3 is TGTGCCACCAGCAGAGCTAGCAGCTTTGGGGAGCAGTACTTC.

This clonotype turned up a few times. The chain joins TRBV20-1 to TRBJ2-6; the D is unclear. Germline CDR1 DFQATT, CDR2 SNEGSKA (reference sequence). The CDR3 has 15 residues. The germline V and J ends were trimmed by 6 bases and 1 base, with 13 bases remaining between them. The DNA for the CDR3 is TGCAGTGCCTCGGACGGGCTGTCTGGGGCCAACGTCCTGACTTTC. Its protein is CSASDGLSGANVLTF.

The chain carries TRBV29-1 and TRBJ2-5, with 10 bases identical to TRBD2. CDR1 SQVTM and CDR2 ANQGSEA come from the germline V gene. Losses at the gene ends were 1 base for V and 6 bases for J; bases not matched to a gene: 17. The CDR3 is made up of 18 amino acids. This CDR3 is CSVEGESSGRVDAQTQYF. The CDR3 nucleotides are TGCAGCGTTGAAGGGGAGTCTAGCGGGAGAGTGGATGCGCAGACCCAGTACTTC.

This clonotype turned up a few times. The chain links TRBV5-1 to TRBJ2-5; TRBD2 agrees at 14 bases. V was clipped by 3 bases and J by 4 bases; unmatched bases: 2. The V gene's germline CDR1 is SGHRS and CDR2 YFSETQ. This CDR3 spans 15 amino acids. The CDR3 bases are TGCGCCAGCAGCTCCGGACTAGCGGGAGGAGAGACCCAGTACTTC. Protein product: CASSSGLAGGETQYF. Drawing the rest from reference TRBV5-1 and TRBJ2-5, the complete variable domain is KAGVTQTPRYLIKTRGQQVTLSCSPISGHRSVSWYQQTPGQGLQFLFEYFSETQRNKGNFPGRFSGRQFSNSRSEMNVSTLELGDSALYLCASSSGLAGGETQYFGPGTRLLVL.

This clonotype was recorded a few times. This chain's CDR3 is CASSPPEGLNTGELFF. In nucleotides, the CDR3 is TGCGCCAGCAGTCCTCCTGAGGGGCTTAACACCGGGGAGCTGTTTTTT. The chain combines TRBV5-1 with TRBJ2-2; D possibly uses TRBD1 or TRBD2 (5 bases each). Germline loops: CDR1 SGHRS, CDR2 YFSETQ. The CDR3 has 16 amino acids. Trimming took 5 bases from V and 2 from J, leaving 16 bases between them.

This clonotype was counted at least ten times. The genes are TRBV20-1 and TRBJ2-1; D perhaps matches TRBD2 (6 bases). Trimming removed 6 bases at V and 5 bases at J, with 11 bases between. The CDR3 loop spans 12 amino acids. Germline assignment: CDR1 DFQATT and CDR2 SNEGSKA (reference sequence). The CDR3 loop reads CSARGLNNEQFF. CDR3 in DNA: TGCAGTGCAAGGGGACTCAACAATGAGCAGTTCTTC.

This clonotype has a handful of counts. The chain recombines TRBV7-2 with TRBJ1-4, with a tentative D call TRBD1 (5 bases). Germline CDR1 SGHTA, CDR2 FQGNSA. With 8 bases removed from V and 0 bases from J, the gap between germline ends came to 13 bases. This CDR3 comprises 15 residues. CDR3 protein: CASRPRGATNEKLFF. The CDR3 DNA follows: TGTGCCAGCCGCCCGCGGGGGGCAACTAATGAAAAACTGTTTTTT.

The J gene is TRBJ2-6, the V gene TRBV3-1; D possibly matches TRBD1 or TRBD2 (5 bases each). This CDR3 has 19 residues. CDR1 and CDR2 from the germline V gene are LGHDT and YNNKEL (reference sequence). The V end was cut by 0 bases, the J end by 3 bases, with 18 bases between. This CDR3 is CASSQDWGTVAYGANVLTF. The CDR3 nucleotides are TGTGCCAGCAGCCAAGATTGGGGGACGGTCGCCTATGGGGCCAACGTCCTGACTTTC.

There are many counts of this clonotype. The chain uses TRBV12-5 and TRBJ2-7, with TRBD1 as a possible D gene (6 bases). V was trimmed by 2 bases and J by 7 bases, leaving 24 bases between them. The CDR3 is 17 residues long. Germline-derived CDR1 and CDR2 are LGHNT and FRNRAP. The CDR3 DNA follows: TGTGCTAGTGGTTTGCCGTTAAGGGGGTTACATGCTCATGAGCAGTACTTC. As protein: CASGLPLRGLHAHEQYF.

This clonotype occurred a few times. V gene TRBV20-1 combines with J gene TRBJ2-1; 7 nucleotides line up with TRBD2. Germline CDR1 and CDR2: DFQATT and SNEGSKA (reference sequence). This CDR3 spans 13 amino acids. J lost 10 bases, V lost 0 bases, and 6 bases had no gene match. The CDR3 coding sequence is TGCAGTGCTAGAGATCGCCTAGCGGCCGAGCAGTTCTTC. It encodes CSARDRLAAEQFF.

This clonotype appeared many times. The chain recombines TRBV7-8 with TRBJ2-1; 7 nucleotides match TRBD2. Germline trimming cut 6 bases from V and 13 bases from J; bases unmatched to any gene: 12. CDR1 is SGHVS and CDR2 is FQNEAQ in the germline V gene. This CDR3 is 13 amino acids long. This CDR3 is CASSFVAGGSQFF. CDR3 bases: TGTGCCAGCAGTTTTGTGGCGGGCGGGAGTCAGTTCTTC.

A note on this clonotype: Just one base apart from a much larger clone, this may be a read error. The chain carries TRBV6-2 or TRBV6-3 and TRBJ2-2; 9 nucleotides line up with TRBD2. In germline, CDR1 is MNHEY, CDR2 SVGEGT. The CDR3 covers 17 residues. The CDR3 sequence is CPSSWAKAGGATGELFF. CDR3 nucleotide sequence: TGTCCCAGCAGTTGGGCTAAAGCGGGAGGTGCCACCGGGGAGCTGTTTTTT.

Only a few counts were recorded for this clonotype. The genes are TRBV20-1 and TRBJ2-1; possibly TRBD2 for D (5 bases). The V and J ends lost 3 bases and 10 bases respectively, with 7 bases between them. CDR1 and CDR2 from the germline V gene are DFQATT and SNEGSKA (reference sequence). The CDR3 runs 10 residues. CDR3 DNA: TGCAGTGCTAGCCGGGAAGAGCAGTTCTTC. Protein sequence: CSASREEQFF.

The chain recombines TRBV20-1 with TRBJ1-4; D ambiguous. Between the trimmed V and J ends, which lost 3 bases and 0 bases, there was a span of 5 bases. CDR1 and CDR2 from the germline V gene are DFQATT and SNEGSKA (reference sequence). The CDR3 is 13 residues long. CDR3 region: CSASGATNEKLFF. As DNA, the CDR3 is TGCAGTGCTAGTGGGGCAACTAATGAAAAACTGTTTTTT.

The table lists this clonotype with many counts. J is TRBJ2-7 and V is TRBV7-9, with a possible D match to TRBD1 (5 bases). Per germline, CDR1 SEHNR and CDR2 FQNEAQ (reference sequence). This CDR3 spans 12 amino acids. The ends were cut back, 6 bases at V and 5 bases at J, with 11 bases in the middle. The CDR3 sequence: CASSYRQNEQYF. For the CDR3, the DNA is TGTGCCAGCAGTTACCGACAGAACGAGCAGTACTTC.